This T cell receptor beta chain is drawn from a study of graft-versus-host responses after intestinal transplantation. Study-level information: Transplant types were multivisceral, liver-intestinal, or isolated intestinal. Points from the study as a whole: Peak levels of circulating GvH clones tracked with early post-transplant HvG declines.

Generated by immunoSEQ multiplex PCR, the TCRdb table keeps only in-frame clones and is missing some. The data show tens of thousands of clones, approximately 92% seen once. As for this clone: Antigen unknown.

The specimen was PBMCs, collected around 790 days after a first intestinal transplant, on the day of a second. The TCR sequence derives from a human patient who received an intestinal transplant, so some T cells may come from the graft donor.

CDR3 loop: CASSLDIRATNQPQHF. CDR3 DNA sequence: TGTGCCAGCAGCTTAGACATCAGGGCCACTAATCAGCCCCAGCATTTT. The V gene is TRBV7-8, the J gene TRBJ1-5, with D possibly TRBD1 on 5 matching bases. Trimming took 1 base from V and 4 from J, leaving 14 bases between them. CDR1 is SGHVS and CDR2 is FQNEAQ in the germline V gene. The CDR3 length is 16 residues. Supplemented by reference TRBV7-8 and TRBJ1-5, the full variable domain reads GAGVSQSPRYKVAKRGQDVALRCDPISGHVSLFWYQQALGQGPEFLTYFQNEAQLDKSGLPSDRFFAERPEGSVSTLKIQRTQQEDSAVYLCASSLDIRATNQPQHFGDGTRLSIL.